Following are 27 T cell receptor beta chains from one sample sequenced in a study of T cell responses to AZD1222 COVID-19 vaccine. TCRdb's table, derived via immunoSEQ multiplex PCR, lists solely in-frame clones and lacks some. The data hold roughly 120,000 clones, with approximately 88% observed a single time. This material consisted of peripheral blood, taken on day 0 of AZD1222 vaccination. These receptors originate from an adult in good health.

This chain connects TRBV18 to TRBJ1-1, with 9 bases fitting TRBD1. The CDR3 is 16 amino acids. In germline, CDR1 is KGHSH, CDR2 LQKENI. Trimming removed 3 bases from V and 4 bases from J; junction bases left unmatched: 9. The CDR3 nucleotides read TGTGCCAGCTCACCTACAGGGGGCGGGTATATCACTGAAGCTTTCTTT. It encodes CASSPTGGGYITEAFF.

J is TRBJ2-3 and V is TRBV25-1; no reliable D call. The CDR3 is made up of 12 amino acids. V lost 3 bases, J lost 10 bases, and 11 bases lay in between. Germline-derived CDR1 and CDR2 are MGHDK and SYGVNS. Written as DNA, the CDR3 is TGTGCCAGCAGTGACTCGGTTTATTCGCAGTATTTT. Translated: CASSDSVYSQYF.

The gene calls are TRBV5-1 and TRBJ1-4, with TRBD1 matching over 7 bases. This CDR3 region has 15 residues. V lost 5 bases to trimming and J lost 2 bases; unmatched junction nucleotides: 6. Germline assignment: CDR1 SGHRS and CDR2 YFSETQ. Written as DNA, the CDR3 is TGCGCCAGCAGATCCGTGACAGGGACTAATGAAAAACTGTTTTTT. It specifies CASRSVTGTNEKLFF.

This chain joins TRBV18 and TRBJ1-5; D ambiguous. The CDR3 has 15 amino acids. The germline CDR1 and CDR2 sequences are KGHSH and LQKENI. The V end lost 4 bases, the J end lost 5 bases, and 15 bases lay between the germline ends. The DNA for the CDR3 is TGTGCCAGCTCACTCAGTGAGGGATCGTATCAGCCCCAGCATTTT. This encodes CASSLSEGSYQPQHF.

The rearrangement links TRBV5-1 to TRBJ1-3; possibly TRBD1 for D (5 bases). The V and J ends lost 0 bases and 7 bases respectively, with 17 bases between them. The CDR3 length is 16 residues. Germline assignment: CDR1 SGHRS and CDR2 YFSETQ. In DNA, the CDR3 is TGCGCCAGCAGCTTGGGAGCGACAGCCCTCGGGAACACCATATATTTT. Encoded protein: CASSLGATALGNTIYF.

The V gene is TRBV29-1, the J gene TRBJ1-4; D uncertain. CDR1 SQVTM and CDR2 ANQGSEA come from the germline V gene. This CDR3 is built from 12 residues. V was clipped by 4 bases and J by 7 bases, with 10 bases between them. The chain's CDR3 is CSVGRGGEKLFF. The CDR3 region has the DNA TGCAGCGTTGGCCGTGGAGGTGAAAAACTGTTTTTT.

The chain recombines TRBV6-5 with TRBJ1-3, with unresolved D. Germline V gives CDR1 MNHEY, CDR2 SVGAGI. This CDR3 contains 12 residues. V lost 4 bases, J lost 4 bases, and 5 bases lay in between. CDR3 loop: CASSSGGNTIYF. The DNA for the CDR3 is TGTGCCAGCAGTTCCGGCGGAAACACCATATATTTT.

The rearrangement uses TRBV7-2 and TRBJ2-2; TRBD1 aligns across 10 bases. Unmatched junction bases numbered 8, after V lost 4 bases and J lost 6 bases. CDR3 size: 16 residues. The germline CDR1 and CDR2 sequences are SGHTA and FQGNSA. The CDR3 sequence: CASSSAGTGVAGELFF. In DNA form, the CDR3 reads TGTGCCAGCAGCTCAGCCGGGACAGGGGTCGCCGGGGAGCTGTTTTTT.

J is TRBJ2-2 and V is TRBV2; possible D gene TRBD1, 5 bases. CDR3 length: 15 amino acids. The V end was cut by 6 bases, the J end by 7 bases, with 18 bases between. Germline V lookup: CDR1 SNHLY, CDR2 FYNNEI. The CDR3 reads CASRGDVAVGGELFF. The CDR3 region has the DNA TGTGCCAGCAGAGGGGATGTGGCCGTGGGCGGGGAGCTGTTTTTT.

V and J are TRBV4-3 and TRBJ1-4; D not certain. The CDR3 contains 14 residues. The V gene lost 4 bases and the J gene lost 8 bases, with 14 bases spanning the gap. Germline V lookup: CDR1 LGHNA, CDR2 YSLEER. CDR3 amino acids: CASSPTGPGEKLFF. CDR3 nucleotide sequence: TGCGCCAGCAGCCCTACCGGCCCGGGCGAAAAACTGTTTTTT.

This clone occurred a few times. The chain is built from TRBV6-5 and TRBJ2-1; no reliable D call. CDR1 is MNHEY, CDR2 SVGAGI, per germline. The CDR3 is made up of 13 amino acids. V was shortened by 6 bases and J by 6 bases, with 12 bases between the two germline ends. The CDR3 DNA reads as TGTGCCAGCAGCCCCAGGAAGGGCAATGAGCAGTTCTTC. This codes for CASSPRKGNEQFF.

The V call is TRBV28, the J call TRBJ2-1; D is uncertain. V dropped 1 base and J dropped 5 bases, with 24 bases sitting between them. The CDR3 is made up of 19 amino acids. Per the germline V gene, CDR1 is MDHEN and CDR2 is SYDVKM. CDR3 residues: CASSLSTLLGSLVDNEQFF. DNA for the CDR3: TGTGCCAGCAGTTTATCGACACTACTGGGCAGCCTAGTAGACAATGAGCAGTTCTTC.

V is TRBV7-9 and J is TRBJ2-6; 7 bases align to TRBD1. The CDR3 runs to 18 residues. J gave up 1 base and V 4 bases, and 10 bases lay outside the gene matches. Per germline, CDR1 SEHNR and CDR2 FQNEAQ (reference sequence). This chain's CDR3 is CASSYRDRVQSGANVLTF. Written as DNA, the CDR3 is TGTGCCAGCAGCTACCGGGACAGAGTCCAATCTGGGGCCAACGTCCTGACTTTC.

The genes are TRBV14 and TRBJ1-1; D not certain. V lost 4 bases and J 7 bases, leaving 10 bases between the germline ends. Germline-derived CDR1 and CDR2 are SGHDN and FVKESK. The CDR3 length is 12 residues. CDR3 DNA sequence: TGTGCCAGCAGCCGGACGACGGTTGAAGCTTTCTTT. The encoded protein is CASSRTTVEAFF.

The sample holds a few counts of this clone. Sequence at one end of the junction differs from germline and may be a read error. The chain carries TRBV5-1 and TRBJ1-2; the D is unclear. CDR3 size: 14 residues. Germline V gives CDR1 SGHRS, CDR2 YFSETQ. In DNA form, the CDR3 reads TGCGCCAGCAGTTCGGGAGATGGGAACTCTGGCTACACCTTC. Translated: CASSSGDGNSGYTF.

The V call is TRBV12-3 or TRBV12-4, the J call TRBJ2-5; 7 nucleotides agree with TRBD1. J was trimmed by 1 base and V by 5 bases; bases with no gene match: 1. The CDR3 covers 13 residues. The CDR3 nucleotides read TGTGCCAGCAGTGGGACAGCCCAAGAGACCCAGTACTTC. Translated, it gives CASSGTAQETQYF.

The chain is built from TRBV30 and TRBJ1-4; D might be TRBD1 (6 bases). The ends were cut back, 0 bases at V and 8 bases at J, with 7 bases in the middle. In germline, CDR1 is GTSNPN, CDR2 SVGIG (reference sequence). CDR3 size: 12 residues. CDR3 sequence: CAWSVGGEKLFF. The CDR3 DNA follows: TGTGCCTGGAGTGTAGGGGGAGAAAAACTGTTTTTT. The variable domain in full, with the rest retrieved from reference TRBV30 and TRBJ1-4, is SQTIHQWPATLVQPVGSPLSLECTVEGTSNPNLYWYRQAAGRGLQLLFYSVGIGQISSEVPQNLSASRPQDRQFILSSKKLLLSDSGFYLCAWSVGGEKLFFGSGTQLSVL.

The gene calls are TRBV19 and TRBJ2-7, with 12 nucleotides matching TRBD2. V shed 9 bases and J 1 base; nucleotides not matched to a gene: 4. CDR1 and CDR2 (germline): LNHDA, SQIVND (reference sequence). There are 14 residues in the CDR3. The CDR3 DNA reads as TGTGCCAGCTCGACTAGCGGGAGTTCCTACGAGCAGTACTTC. It specifies CASSTSGSSYEQYF.

V and J are TRBV28 and TRBJ2-7; 11 nucleotides agree with TRBD1. V was clipped by 8 bases and J by 4 bases; unmatched bases: 1. There are 12 residues in the CDR3. Per the germline V gene, CDR1 is MDHEN and CDR2 is SYDVKM. CDR3 loop: CASGTGGYEQYF. In nucleotides, the CDR3 is TGTGCCAGCGGGACAGGGGGTTACGAGCAGTACTTC.

This clone is a singleton in its sample. V gene TRBV7-2 combines with J gene TRBJ1-1, with D possibly being TRBD1 (6 bases). The CDR3 totals 14 residues. Germline CDR1 SGHTA, CDR2 FQGNSA. V shed 5 bases and J shed 1 base, with 11 bases lying between them. The chain's CDR3 is CASSRDRQNTEAFF. In DNA, the CDR3 is TGTGCCAGCAGCCGCGACAGGCAGAACACTGAAGCTTTCTTT.

The gene calls are TRBV28 and TRBJ2-1; 7 bases agree with TRBD2. The germline CDR1 and CDR2 sequences are MDHEN and SYDVKM. The CDR3 consists of 14 residues. With 8 bases clipped from V and 0 bases from J, the junction kept 4 bases outside the gene matches. In DNA form, the CDR3 reads TGTGCCAGCGTTGGGGGGGACTCCTACAATGAGCAGTTCTTC. It translates to CASVGGDSYNEQFF.

The chain joins TRBV2 to TRBJ1-2; D gene uncertain. V was clipped by 8 bases and J by 5 bases, with 15 bases between them. In germline, CDR1 is SNHLY, CDR2 FYNNEI. The CDR3 has 13 residues. CDR3 in DNA: TGTGCCAGCGGGGAGTCCAGTGATTATGGCTACACCTTC. Translation: CASGESSDYGYTF. Combining the CDR3 with reference TRBV2 and TRBJ1-2 gives the whole variable domain EPEVTQTPSHQVTQMGQEVILRCVPISNHLYFYWYRQILGQKVEFLVSFYNNEISEKSEIFDDQFSVERPDGSNFTLKIRSTKLEDSAMYFCASGESSDYGYTFGSGTRLTVV.

The chain joins TRBV30 to TRBJ1-6; unclear D gene. CDR1 is GTSNPN and CDR2 is SVGIG in the germline V gene (reference sequence). There are 11 residues in the CDR3. Trimming removed 1 base from V and 9 bases from J, with 4 bases in between. The CDR3 region is CAWSEGSPLHF. The CDR3 DNA follows: TGTGCCTGGAGTGAAGGTTCACCCCTCCACTTT.

The J gene is TRBJ2-3, the V gene TRBV27; no clear D. V lost 5 bases, J lost 1 base, and 4 bases lay in between. Germline CDR1 MNHEY, CDR2 SMNVEV (reference sequence). The CDR3 consists of 12 residues. The CDR3 DNA sequence: TGTGCCAGCAGTCAAGGCACAGATACGCAGTATTTT. It specifies CASSQGTDTQYF.

This clone was detected once. The J gene is TRBJ2-2, the V gene TRBV27; no clear D. Germline V gene lookup returns CDR1 MNHEY and CDR2 SMNVEV (reference sequence). CDR3 length: 12 residues. The V and J ends lost 6 bases and 5 bases respectively, with 7 bases between them. The CDR3 reads CASRRATGELFF. The CDR3 coding sequence is TGTGCCAGCAGAAGGGCAACCGGGGAGCTGTTTTTT.

V and J are TRBV3-1 (or the pseudogene TRBV3-2) and TRBJ2-1; 10 bases line up with TRBD2. The germline CDR1 and CDR2 sequences are LGHDT and YNNKEL (reference sequence). The trim removed 4 bases at V and 9 bases at J, leaving 12 bases unmatched. This CDR3 has 16 residues. The CDR3 loop reads CASSRAGGSKAGEQFF. The CDR3 DNA follows: TGTGCCAGCAGCCGAGCGGGAGGGTCAAAAGCGGGTGAGCAGTTCTTC.

The chain recombines TRBV11-2 with TRBJ2-7; maybe TRBD2 (6 bases). The germline gives CDR1 SGHAT, CDR2 FQNNGV. CDR3 length equals 14 residues. V was pared by 4 bases and J by 2 bases, with 12 bases between. CDR3 in DNA: TGTGCCAGCAGCTCCCTAGGGAGGACCTACGAGCAGTACTTC. Translated, it gives CASSSLGRTYEQYF.